The following is a T cell receptor beta chain sequence with its context. Its antigen is unidentified. V lost 2 bases and J 3 bases, leaving 5 bases between the germline ends. The germline gives CDR1 KGHSY, CDR2 FQNENV. The CDR3 length is 12 residues. The data were obtained in a study of lymphopenia after photon versus proton radiotherapy. Study-wide results and caveats: Larger post-nadir TCR diversity loss correlated inversely with survival in deceased patients. Survival link was tested only in deceased patients; proton benefit remains a possibility. Oligoclonal CD8+ Temra expansion after nadir drove photon patients' diversity drop. Photon-treated patients lost naive T cells and TCR diversity; proton-treated stayed stable.

TCRdb keeps only in-frame clones here, not all; method: immunoSEQ multiplex PCR. The sample lists tens of thousands of clones, around four fifths occurring once. The specimen was peripheral blood, collected from a patient treated with proton-based radiotherapy. The receptor was derived from a man aged 60-69 years with pancreatic cancer. The chain recombines TRBV16 with TRBJ2-7; no reliable D call. CDR3 in DNA: TGTGCCAGCAGCCAAGAAGGCTACGAGCAGTACTTC. Protein: CASSQEGYEQYF.